The 3 T cell receptor beta chains below all came from one sample that was sequenced in a study of T cell responses to AZD1222 COVID-19 vaccine. Sequencing used immunoSEQ multiplex PCR; TCRdb keeps in-frame clones, though not all of them. The sample has roughly 140,000 clones, approximately 90% seen once. Sequencing used peripheral blood, obtained on day 0 of AZD1222 vaccination. The origin of the receptors is an adult in good health.

This clone is a singleton in its sample. The chain links TRBV6-2 or TRBV6-3 to TRBJ2-3; D is undetermined. Germline CDR1 is MNHEY and CDR2 is SVGEGT. The V gene lost 2 bases and the J gene lost 8 bases, with 8 bases spanning the gap. This CDR3 comprises 12 residues. The CDR3 is CASSYERRTQYF. In nucleotides, the CDR3 is TGTGCCAGCAGTTACGAAAGGCGTACGCAGTATTTT.

The J gene is TRBJ1-1, the V gene TRBV13, with TRBD1 matching 7 bases. Germline lookup yields CDR1 PRHDT and CDR2 FYEKMQ (reference sequence). With V trimmed by 2 bases and J by 1 base, 1 base remained unmatched. The CDR3 loop spans 14 amino acids. Written as DNA, the CDR3 is TGTGCCAGCAGCTTACAGGGGGGGAACACTGAAGCTTTCTTT. It codes for CASSLQGGNTEAFF. The full variable domain, rest sourced from reference TRBV13 and TRBJ1-1, is AAGVIQSPRHLIKEKRETATLKCYPIPRHDTVYWYQQGPGQDPQFLISFYEKMQSDKGSIPDRFSAQQFSDYHSELNMSSLELGDSALYFCASSLQGGNTEAFFGQGTRLTVV.

The CDR3 DNA reads TGTGCCACCAGCAGATCGGCTAGGCAGTATTTT. Translated: CATSRSARQYF. The chain employs TRBV15 and TRBJ2-3; no reliable D call. The germline V gene encodes CDR1 LNHNV and CDR2 YYDKDF (reference sequence). This CDR3 is built from 11 residues. The germline V and J ends were trimmed by 2 bases and 11 bases, with 8 bases remaining between them.